The clone carrying this T cell receptor (beta chain) was detected ten times or more. The antigen remains unidentified. Time point defined: newly diagnosed GD, antithyroid drugs for less than 3 months. From PBMCs, RNA was extracted and then used to make the TCR library. This entry is derived from a study of regulatory T cells in long-lasting Graves disease. This CDR3 is built from 16 residues. Per germline, CDR1 SGHAT and CDR2 FQNNGV. V gave up 4 bases and J gave up 4 bases, with 17 bases separating them. Library construction for TCR beta used iRepertoire HTBI primers and Arm-PCR of CDR3 regions. TCRdb independently ran MiXCR on the multiplex PCR reads; one entry per CDR3 protein. The sample lists a few hundred thousand distinct CDR3 sequences, about 16% occurring once. Findings of the study overall: Persistent disease preferred TRBV28, TRBJ1-2 and TRBJ2-5; new disease, TRBV20-1 and TRBJ2-1.

This sample was shared with a second study, whose subject was T cells in Graves' hyperthyroidism and ophthalmopathy. According to that study: Stable hyperthyroidism: no ophthalmopathy progression over 18 months of follow-up. In blood, most of the thyroid clonotypes expanded above 0.001 were also present. The model identified upcoming ophthalmopathy a median roughly 6.5 months ahead of onset.

This TCR was recovered from a woman aged 18-30 years with Graves disease. The chain couples TRBV11-2 to TRBJ2-1; tentative D call: TRBD2 (5 bases). The sample here was peripheral blood mononuclear cells (PBMCs), taken at new diagnosis, from a patient treated with antithyroid drugs. Here the CDR3 reads CASSWSAGNTYNEQFF. CDR3 DNA: TGTGCCAGCAGCTGGTCGGCGGGCAATACGTACAATGAGCAGTTCTTC.